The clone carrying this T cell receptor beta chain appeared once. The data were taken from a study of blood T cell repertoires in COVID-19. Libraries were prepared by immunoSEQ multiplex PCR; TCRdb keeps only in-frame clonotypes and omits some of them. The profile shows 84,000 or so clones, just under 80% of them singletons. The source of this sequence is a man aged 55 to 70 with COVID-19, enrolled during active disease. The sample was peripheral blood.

Here the CDR3 DNA reads TGTGCCAGCAGCTTTGGGACAGGGGCGTACGAGCAGTACTTC. It translates to CASSFGTGAYEQYF. This rearrangement joins TRBV5-5 to TRBJ2-7, with 10 bases matching TRBD1. Unmatched junction bases numbered 3, after V lost 2 bases and J lost 4 bases. The length of the CDR3 is 14 residues. Germline V lookup: CDR1 SGHKS, CDR2 YYEKEE (reference sequence).